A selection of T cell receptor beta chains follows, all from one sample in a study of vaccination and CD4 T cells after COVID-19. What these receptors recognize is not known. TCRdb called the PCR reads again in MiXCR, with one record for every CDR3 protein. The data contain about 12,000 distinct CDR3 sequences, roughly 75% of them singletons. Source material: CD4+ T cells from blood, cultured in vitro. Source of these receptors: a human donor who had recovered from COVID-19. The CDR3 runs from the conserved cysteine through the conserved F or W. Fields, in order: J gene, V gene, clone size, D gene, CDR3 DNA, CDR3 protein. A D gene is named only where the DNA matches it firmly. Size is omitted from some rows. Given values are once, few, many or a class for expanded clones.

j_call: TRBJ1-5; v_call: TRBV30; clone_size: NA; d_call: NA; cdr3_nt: TGTGCCTGGAGTCCCCGGGACTTTGCCGCGGGCAATCAGCCCCAGCATTTT; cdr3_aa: CAWSPRDFAAGNQPQHF
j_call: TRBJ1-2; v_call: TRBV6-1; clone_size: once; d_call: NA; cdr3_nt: TGTGCCAGCAGTAAGCTTCGGGACGGAACTATGGGCTACACCTTC; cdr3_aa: CASSKLRDGTMGYTF
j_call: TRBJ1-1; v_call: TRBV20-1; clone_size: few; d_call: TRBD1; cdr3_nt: TGCAGTGCTCCCCGGGACAGGGGGTTCGTTTACACTGAAGCTTTCTTT; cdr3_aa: CSAPRDRGFVYTEAFF
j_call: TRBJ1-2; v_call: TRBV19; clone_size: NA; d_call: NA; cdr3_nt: TGTGCCAGTTTATTGACAGAAGGGAACTATGGCTACACCTTC; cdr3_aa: CASLLTEGNYGYTF
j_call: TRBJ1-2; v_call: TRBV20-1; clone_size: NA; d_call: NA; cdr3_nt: TGCAGTGCTTCAGGGTTCATGAACTATGGCTACACCTTC; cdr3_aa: CSASGFMNYGYTF
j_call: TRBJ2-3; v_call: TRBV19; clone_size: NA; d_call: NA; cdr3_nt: TGTGCCAGTAGTCCCCGGGGCCTCCCCACAGATACGCAGTATTTT; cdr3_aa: CASSPRGLPTDTQYF
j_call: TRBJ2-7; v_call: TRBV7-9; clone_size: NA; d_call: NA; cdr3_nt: TGTGCCAGCAGCCCCGACCGGAGCTCCTACGAGCAGTACTTC; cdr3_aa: CASSPDRSSYEQYF
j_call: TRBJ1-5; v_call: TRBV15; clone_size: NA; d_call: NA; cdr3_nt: TGTGCCACCAGCACAGGGATGGAGTATCAGCCCCAGCATTTT; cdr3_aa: CATSTGMEYQPQHF
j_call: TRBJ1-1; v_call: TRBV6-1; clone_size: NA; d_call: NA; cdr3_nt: TGTGCCAGCACCATCAAGAACACTGAAGCTTTCTTT; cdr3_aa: CASTIKNTEAFF
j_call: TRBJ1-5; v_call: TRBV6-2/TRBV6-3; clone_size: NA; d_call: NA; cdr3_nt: TGTGCCAGCAGTTATCAGGGGTTCAATCAGCCCCAGCATTTT; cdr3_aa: CASSYQGFNQPQHF
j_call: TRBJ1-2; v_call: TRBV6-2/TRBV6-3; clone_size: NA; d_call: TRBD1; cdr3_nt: TGTGCCAGCAGCCTAATCCCCACACGACAGGGGAGTTATGGCTACACCTTC; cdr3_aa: CASSLIPTRQGSYGYTF
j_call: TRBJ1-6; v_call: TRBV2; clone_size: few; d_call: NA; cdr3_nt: TGTGCCAGCAGTCCATTGGCCATTGCTAATTCACCCCTCCACTTT; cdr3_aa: CASSPLAIANSPLHF
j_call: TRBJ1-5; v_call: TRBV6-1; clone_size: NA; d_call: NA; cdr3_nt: TGTGCCAGCAATTTGGACGGTAGCAATCAGCCCCAGCATTTT; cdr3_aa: CASNLDGSNQPQHF
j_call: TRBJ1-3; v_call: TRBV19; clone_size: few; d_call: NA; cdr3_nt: TGTGCCAGTACCGGCTCAGACCCTGGAAACACCATATATTTT; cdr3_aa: CASTGSDPGNTIYF
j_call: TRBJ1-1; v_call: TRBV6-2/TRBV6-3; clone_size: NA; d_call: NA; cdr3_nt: TGTGCCAGCAGTGATGTCTGGGGGAACACTGAAGCTTTCTTT; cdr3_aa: CASSDVWGNTEAFF
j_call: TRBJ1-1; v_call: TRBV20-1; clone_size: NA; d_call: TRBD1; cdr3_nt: TGCAGTGCTAGAGATCCAAACAGGGGGAACACTGAAGCTTTCTTT; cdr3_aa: CSARDPNRGNTEAFF
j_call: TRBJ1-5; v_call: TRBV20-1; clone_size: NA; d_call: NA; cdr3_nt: TGCAGTGCTAGTACCGGGGGGGGAAAAAGCAATCAGCCCCAGCATTTT; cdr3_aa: CSASTGGGKSNQPQHF
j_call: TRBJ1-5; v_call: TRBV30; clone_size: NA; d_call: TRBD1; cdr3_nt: TGTGCCTGGAGTGTACGACAGGGGCCCAATCAGCCCCAGCATTTT; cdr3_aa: CAWSVRQGPNQPQHF
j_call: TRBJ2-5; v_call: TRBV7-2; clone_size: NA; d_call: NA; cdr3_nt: TGTGCCAGCAGCGGGGATTTGGAGACCCAGTACTTC; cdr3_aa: CASSGDLETQYF
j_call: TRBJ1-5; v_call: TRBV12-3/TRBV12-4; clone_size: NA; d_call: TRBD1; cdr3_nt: TGTGCCAGCAGTTTTGGGACAGGGCTTCCTAGCAATCAGCCCCAGCATTTT; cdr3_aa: CASSFGTGLPSNQPQHF
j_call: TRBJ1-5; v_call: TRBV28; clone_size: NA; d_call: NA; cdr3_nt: TGTGCCAGCAGCCGGGGGGGACTGTCGAGCAATCAGCCCCAGCATTTT; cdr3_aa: CASSRGGLSSNQPQHF
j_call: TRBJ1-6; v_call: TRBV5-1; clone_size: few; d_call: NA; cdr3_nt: TGCGCCAGCAGCTTGTCCGAGAGAAGCTCCTATAATTCACCCCTCCACTTT; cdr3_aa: CASSLSERSSYNSPLHF